The entry below describes one T cell receptor beta chain. Trimming at V came to 10 bases and at J to 6 bases, leaving 14 bases not matched to a gene. Germline V gives CDR1 ENHRY, CDR2 SYGVKD. The CDR3 has 15 amino acids. The entry originates in a study of T-cell memory formation after mild COVID-19. TCR alpha and TCR beta cDNA libraries carrying sample barcodes and UMIs came from 5'RACE with constant-segment primers. TCRdb passed the 5' RACE reads through MiXCR, listing each CDR3 protein once. The repertoire includes about 390,000 distinct CDR3 sequences, approximately 15% of them detected once, and about 22% sits in the top ten.

Material for sequencing was PBMCs or a T cell subset sorted from them (not recorded which). This clonotype was obtained from a man aged 18-30 years who had mild COVID-19 (a few samples of this study predate the infection). Cell type and time point are not known. The chain combines TRBV10-3 with TRBJ2-2; 7 positions match TRBD2. CDR3 residues: CATIGGLVIPGELFF. CDR3 in DNA: TGTGCCACGATTGGAGGACTAGTTATCCCCGGGGAGCTGTTTTTT.